Here is one T cell receptor (beta chain) with its context. As yet, its antigen is unknown. This record comes from a study of cytomegalovirus exposure and HLA in healthy donors. Findings and limits, study-wide: Most subjects' HLA-A and HLA-B alleles were reportedly predicted from TCR beta sequences.

In the PCR, 60 Vbeta and 13 Jbeta primers were used. Sequencing was performed with immunoSEQ multiplex PCR; in TCRdb, only in-frame clones are kept and a portion is missing. The table lists under 85,000 clones. J gave up 4 bases and V 6 bases, and 3 bases lay outside the gene matches. The CDR3 has 13 residues. From germline, CDR1 is SEHNR and CDR2 FQNEAQ (reference sequence). What was sequenced was PBMCs. V usage is TRBV7-9 and J usage is TRBJ2-7; 10 bases line up with TRBD1. This receptor was taken from a boy between 10 and 17 years old in good health and CMV-seronegative. The CDR3 loop is CASSRTGGYEQYF. CDR3 coding DNA: TGTGCCAGCAGTCGGACAGGGGGATACGAGCAGTACTTC.